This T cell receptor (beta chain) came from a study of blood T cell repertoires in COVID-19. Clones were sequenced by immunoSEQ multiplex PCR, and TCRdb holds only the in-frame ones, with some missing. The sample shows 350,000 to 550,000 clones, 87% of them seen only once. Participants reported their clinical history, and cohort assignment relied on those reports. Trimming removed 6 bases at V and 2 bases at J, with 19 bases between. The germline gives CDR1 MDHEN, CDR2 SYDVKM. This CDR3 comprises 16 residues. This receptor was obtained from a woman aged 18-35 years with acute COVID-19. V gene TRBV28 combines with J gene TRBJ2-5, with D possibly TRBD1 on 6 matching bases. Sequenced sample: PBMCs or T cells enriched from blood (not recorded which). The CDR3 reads CASSPPGGQSQETQYF. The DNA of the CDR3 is TGTGCCAGCAGCCCCCCGGGTGGACAGTCTCAAGAGACCCAGTACTTC.